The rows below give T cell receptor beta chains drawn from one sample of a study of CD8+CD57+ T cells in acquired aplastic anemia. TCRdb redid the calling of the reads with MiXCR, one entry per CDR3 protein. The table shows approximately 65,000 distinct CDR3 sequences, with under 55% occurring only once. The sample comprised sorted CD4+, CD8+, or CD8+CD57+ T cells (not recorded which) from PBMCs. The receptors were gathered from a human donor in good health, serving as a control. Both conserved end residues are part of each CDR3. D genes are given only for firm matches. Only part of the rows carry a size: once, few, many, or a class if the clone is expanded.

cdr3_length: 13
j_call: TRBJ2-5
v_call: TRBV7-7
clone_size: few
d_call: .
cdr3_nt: TGTGCCAGCAGCTTAGAAGCTTTAGAGACCCAGTACTTC
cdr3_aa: CASSLEALETQYF

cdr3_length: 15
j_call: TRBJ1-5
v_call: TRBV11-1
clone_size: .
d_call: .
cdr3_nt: TGTGCCAGCAGCTTAGGAGGGCAGCAGTATGTTCCCCAGCATTTT
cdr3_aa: CASSLGGQQYVPQHF

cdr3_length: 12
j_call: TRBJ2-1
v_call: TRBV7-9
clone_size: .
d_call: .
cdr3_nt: TGTGCCAGCAGCCCTACGAGTCATGAGCAGTTCTTC
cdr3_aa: CASSPTSHEQFF

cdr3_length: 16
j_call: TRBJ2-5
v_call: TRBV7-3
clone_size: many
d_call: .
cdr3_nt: TGTGCCAGCAGCTTAACGGGAAGGTTACCCCAAGAGACCCAGTACTTC
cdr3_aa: CASSLTGRLPQETQYF

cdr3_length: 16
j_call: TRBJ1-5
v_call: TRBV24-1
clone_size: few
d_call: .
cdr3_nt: TGTGCCACCAGTGAAGCAGGGAGGAATAGCAATCAGCCCCAGCATTTT
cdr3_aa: CATSEAGRNSNQPQHF

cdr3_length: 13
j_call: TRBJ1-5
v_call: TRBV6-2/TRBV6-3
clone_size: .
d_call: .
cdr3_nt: TGTGCCAGCAAGGGGCGCGGCAATCAGCCCCAGCATTTT
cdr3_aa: CASKGRGNQPQHF

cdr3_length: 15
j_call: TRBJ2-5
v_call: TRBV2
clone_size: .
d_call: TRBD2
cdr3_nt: TGTGCCAGCAGGCAAAGCGGGGGGGCTCAAGAGACCCGGTACTTC
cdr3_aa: CASRQSGGAQETRYF

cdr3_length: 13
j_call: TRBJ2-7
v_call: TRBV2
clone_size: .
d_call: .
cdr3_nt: TGTGCCAGCAGTGAAGCGCAGGGTTACGAGCAGTACTTC
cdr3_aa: CASSEAQGYEQYF

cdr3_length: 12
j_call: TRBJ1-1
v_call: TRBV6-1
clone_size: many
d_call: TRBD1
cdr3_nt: TGTGCCGAACAGGGGGCGAACACTGAAGCTTTCTTT
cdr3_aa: CAEQGANTEAFF

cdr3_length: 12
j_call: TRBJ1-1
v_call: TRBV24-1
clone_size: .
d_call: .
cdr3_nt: TGTGCCACTGCCGGGACGAACACTGAAGCTTTCTTT
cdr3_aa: CATAGTNTEAFF

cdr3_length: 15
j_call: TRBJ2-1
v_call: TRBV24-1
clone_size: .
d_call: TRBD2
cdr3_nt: TGTGCCACCAGTGAGCCGGGACTAGAATCCGGGGAGCAGTTCTTC
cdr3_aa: CATSEPGLESGEQFF

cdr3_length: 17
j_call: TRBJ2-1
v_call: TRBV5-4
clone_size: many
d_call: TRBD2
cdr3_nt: TGTGCCAGCAGCCGGGGGCCGGGACTAGCGGGAGACAATGAGCAGTTCTTC
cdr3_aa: CASSRGPGLAGDNEQFF

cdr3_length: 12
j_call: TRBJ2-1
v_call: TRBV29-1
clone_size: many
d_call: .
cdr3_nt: TGCGGCTCAGGGGTCCCCTACAATGAGCAGTTCTTC
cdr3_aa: CGSGVPYNEQFF

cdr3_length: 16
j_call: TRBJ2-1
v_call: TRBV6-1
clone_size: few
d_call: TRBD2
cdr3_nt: TGTGCCAGCACCCAGATGGGGACTAGCGGGAGGAATGAGCAGTTCTTC
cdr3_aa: CASTQMGTSGRNEQFF

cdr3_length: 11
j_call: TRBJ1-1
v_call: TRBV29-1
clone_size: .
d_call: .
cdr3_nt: TGCAGCGTTGGGGCAGCGGGGAAAGCTTTCTTT
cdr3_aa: CSVGAAGKAFF

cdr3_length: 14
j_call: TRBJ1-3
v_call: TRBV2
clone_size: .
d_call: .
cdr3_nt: TGTGCCAGCAGTCCGACAGGTTCTGGAAACACCATATATTTT
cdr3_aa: CASSPTGSGNTIYF

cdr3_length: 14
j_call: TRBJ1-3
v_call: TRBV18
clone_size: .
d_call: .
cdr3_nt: TGTGCCAGCTCTGGACAGAGCTCTGGAAACACCATATATTTT
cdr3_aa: CASSGQSSGNTIYF

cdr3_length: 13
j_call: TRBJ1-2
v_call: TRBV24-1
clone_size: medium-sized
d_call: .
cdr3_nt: TGTGCCATCGAAAACGGGTTCAACTATGGCTACACCTTC
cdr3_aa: CAIENGFNYGYTF

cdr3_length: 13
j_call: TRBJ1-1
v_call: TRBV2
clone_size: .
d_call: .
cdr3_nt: TGTGCCAGCAGTGCGACAAGTAACACTGAAGCTTTCTTT
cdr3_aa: CASSATSNTEAFF

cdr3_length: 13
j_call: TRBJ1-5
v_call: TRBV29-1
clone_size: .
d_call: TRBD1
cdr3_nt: TGCAGCGCCGGACAGGGGGCAGATCAGCCCCAGCATTTT
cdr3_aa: CSAGQGADQPQHF

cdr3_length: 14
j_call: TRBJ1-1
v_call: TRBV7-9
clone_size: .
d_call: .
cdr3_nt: TGTGCCAGCAGCCCCGTACTTAGACAGGCCTATGATTTCTTT
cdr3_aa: CASSPVLRQAYDFF

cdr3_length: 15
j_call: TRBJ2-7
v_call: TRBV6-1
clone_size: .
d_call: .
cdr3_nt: TGTGCCAGCAGGGGACGAGCGGAAGTCTCCTACGAGCAGTACTTC
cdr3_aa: CASRGRAEVSYEQYF

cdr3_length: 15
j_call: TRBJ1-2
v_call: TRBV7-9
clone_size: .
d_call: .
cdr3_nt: TGTGCCAGCAGCTTAGAAGGACAGTCTAACTATGGCTACACCTTC
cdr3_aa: CASSLEGQSNYGYTF

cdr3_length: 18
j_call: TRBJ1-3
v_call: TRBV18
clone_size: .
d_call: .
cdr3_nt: TGTGCCAGCTCACCAGGGCCCCAAAGTAGTTTCTCTGGAAACACCATATATTTT
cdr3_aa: CASSPGPQSSFSGNTIYF

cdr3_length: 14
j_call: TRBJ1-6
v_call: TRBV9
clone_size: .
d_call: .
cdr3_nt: TGTGCCAGCAGCGTAGACACTTACAATTCACCCCTCCGCTTT
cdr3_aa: CASSVDTYNSPLRF

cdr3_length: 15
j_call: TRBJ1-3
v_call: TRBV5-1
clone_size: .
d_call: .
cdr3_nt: TGCGCCAGCAGCTTCGACCAGGTCTCTGGAAACACCATATATTTT
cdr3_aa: CASSFDQVSGNTIYF

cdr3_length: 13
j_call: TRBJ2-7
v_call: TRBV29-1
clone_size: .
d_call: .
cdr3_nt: TGCAGCGTTGGATGGGACACCCGGGGCGAGCAGTACTTC
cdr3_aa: CSVGWDTRGEQYF

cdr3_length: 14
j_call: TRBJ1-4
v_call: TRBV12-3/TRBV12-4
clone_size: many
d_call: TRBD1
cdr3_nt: TGTGCCAGCAGAACGGACAGGTTTGGCGAAAAACTGTTTTTT
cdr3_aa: CASRTDRFGEKLFF

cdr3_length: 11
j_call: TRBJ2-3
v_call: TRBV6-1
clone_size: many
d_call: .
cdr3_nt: TGTGCCAGCAGTGTTGCAGATACGCAGTATTTT
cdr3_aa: CASSVADTQYF

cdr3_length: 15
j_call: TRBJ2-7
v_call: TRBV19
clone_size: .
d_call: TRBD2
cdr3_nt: TGTGCTAGGGCGACTAGCGGGTATACCTCCTACGAGCAGTACTTC
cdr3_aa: CARATSGYTSYEQYF

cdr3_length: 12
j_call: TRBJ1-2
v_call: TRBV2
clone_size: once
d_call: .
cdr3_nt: TGTGCCAGCAACCCCTCTGACTATGGCTACACCTTC
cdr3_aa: CASNPSDYGYTF

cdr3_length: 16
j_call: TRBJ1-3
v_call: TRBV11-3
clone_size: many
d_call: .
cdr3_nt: TGTGCCAGCAGCTTCCGCGGGGGGACGAATGGAAACACCATATATTTT
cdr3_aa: CASSFRGGTNGNTIYF

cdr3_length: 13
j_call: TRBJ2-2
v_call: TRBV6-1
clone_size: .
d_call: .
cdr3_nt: TGTGCCAGCAGTGAAGCAGGGGCCGGGGAGCTGTTTTTT
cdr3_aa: CASSEAGAGELFF

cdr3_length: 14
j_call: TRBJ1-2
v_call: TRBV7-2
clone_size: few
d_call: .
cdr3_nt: TGTGCCAGCAGCTTCCCCCTGGGGTACTATGGCTACACCTTC
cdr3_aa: CASSFPLGYYGYTF

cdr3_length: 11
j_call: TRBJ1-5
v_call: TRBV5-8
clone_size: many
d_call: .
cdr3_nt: TGTGCCAGCGGTTCTTATCAGCCCCAGCATTTT
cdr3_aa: CASGSYQPQHF

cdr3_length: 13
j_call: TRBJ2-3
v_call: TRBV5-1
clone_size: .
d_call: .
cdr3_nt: TGCGCCAGCAGCTTGGCAGGGCGGAGTGCGCAGTATTTT
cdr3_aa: CASSLAGRSAQYF

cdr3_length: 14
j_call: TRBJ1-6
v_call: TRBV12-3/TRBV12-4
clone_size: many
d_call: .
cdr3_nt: TGTGCCAGCAGGCCCGGGACCACTCTTGGACCCCTCCACTTT
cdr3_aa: CASRPGTTLGPLHF

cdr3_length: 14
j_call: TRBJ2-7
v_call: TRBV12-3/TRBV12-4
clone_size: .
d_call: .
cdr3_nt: TGTGCCAGCAGGGCCGGGACACTTCCCTACGAGCAGTACTTC
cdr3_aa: CASRAGTLPYEQYF

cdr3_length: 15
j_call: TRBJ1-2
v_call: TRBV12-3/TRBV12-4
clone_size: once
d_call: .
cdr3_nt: TGTGCCAGCAGCCCTCCGGGACATGGAGGGTATGGCTACACCTTC
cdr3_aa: CASSPPGHGGYGYTF

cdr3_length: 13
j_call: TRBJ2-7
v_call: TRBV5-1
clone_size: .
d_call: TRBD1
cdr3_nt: TGCGCCAGCACGCCGGGACAGAGTCCCGAGCAGTACTTC
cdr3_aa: CASTPGQSPEQYF